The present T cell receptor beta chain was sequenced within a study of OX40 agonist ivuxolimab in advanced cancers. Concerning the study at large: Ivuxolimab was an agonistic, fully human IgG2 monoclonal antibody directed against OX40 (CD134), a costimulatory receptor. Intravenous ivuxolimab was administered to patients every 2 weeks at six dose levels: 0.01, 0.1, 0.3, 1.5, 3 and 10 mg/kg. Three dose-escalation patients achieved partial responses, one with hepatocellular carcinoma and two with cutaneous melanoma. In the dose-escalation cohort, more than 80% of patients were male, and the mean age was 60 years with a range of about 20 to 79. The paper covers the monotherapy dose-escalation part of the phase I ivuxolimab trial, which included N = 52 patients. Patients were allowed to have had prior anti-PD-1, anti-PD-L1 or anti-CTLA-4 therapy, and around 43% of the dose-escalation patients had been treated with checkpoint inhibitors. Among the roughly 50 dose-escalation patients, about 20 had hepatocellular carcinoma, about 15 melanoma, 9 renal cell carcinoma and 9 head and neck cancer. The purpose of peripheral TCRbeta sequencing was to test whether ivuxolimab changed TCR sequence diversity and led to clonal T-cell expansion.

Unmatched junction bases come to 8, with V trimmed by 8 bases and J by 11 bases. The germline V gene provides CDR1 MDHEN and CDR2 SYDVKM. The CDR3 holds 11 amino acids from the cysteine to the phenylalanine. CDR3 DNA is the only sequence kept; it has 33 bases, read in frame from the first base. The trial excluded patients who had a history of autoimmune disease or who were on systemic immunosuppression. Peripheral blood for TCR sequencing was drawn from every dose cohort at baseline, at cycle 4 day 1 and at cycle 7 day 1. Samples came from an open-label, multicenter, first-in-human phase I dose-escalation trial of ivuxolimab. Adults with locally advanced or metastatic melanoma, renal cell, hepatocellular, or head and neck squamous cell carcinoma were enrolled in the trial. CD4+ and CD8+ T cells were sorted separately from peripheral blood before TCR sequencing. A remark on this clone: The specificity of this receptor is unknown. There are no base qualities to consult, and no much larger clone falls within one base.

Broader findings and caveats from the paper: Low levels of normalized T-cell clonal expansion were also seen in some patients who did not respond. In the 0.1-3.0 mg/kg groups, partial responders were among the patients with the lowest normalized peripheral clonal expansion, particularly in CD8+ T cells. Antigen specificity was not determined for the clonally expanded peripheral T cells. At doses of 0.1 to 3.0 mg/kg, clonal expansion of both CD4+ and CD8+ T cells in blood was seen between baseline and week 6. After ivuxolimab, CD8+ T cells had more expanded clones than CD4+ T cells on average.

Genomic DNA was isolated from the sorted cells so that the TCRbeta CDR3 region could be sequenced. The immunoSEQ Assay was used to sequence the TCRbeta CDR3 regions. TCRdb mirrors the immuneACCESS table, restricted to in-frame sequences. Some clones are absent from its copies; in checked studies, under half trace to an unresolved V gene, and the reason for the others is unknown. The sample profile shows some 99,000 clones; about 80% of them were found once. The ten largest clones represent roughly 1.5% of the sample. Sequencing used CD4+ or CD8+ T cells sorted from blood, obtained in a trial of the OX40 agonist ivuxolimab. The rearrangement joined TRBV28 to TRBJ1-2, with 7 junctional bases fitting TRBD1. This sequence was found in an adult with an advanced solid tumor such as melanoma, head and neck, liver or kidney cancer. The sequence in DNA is TGTGCCAGCCGGGACAGAACAACGTACACCTTC. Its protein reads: CASRDRTTYTF.